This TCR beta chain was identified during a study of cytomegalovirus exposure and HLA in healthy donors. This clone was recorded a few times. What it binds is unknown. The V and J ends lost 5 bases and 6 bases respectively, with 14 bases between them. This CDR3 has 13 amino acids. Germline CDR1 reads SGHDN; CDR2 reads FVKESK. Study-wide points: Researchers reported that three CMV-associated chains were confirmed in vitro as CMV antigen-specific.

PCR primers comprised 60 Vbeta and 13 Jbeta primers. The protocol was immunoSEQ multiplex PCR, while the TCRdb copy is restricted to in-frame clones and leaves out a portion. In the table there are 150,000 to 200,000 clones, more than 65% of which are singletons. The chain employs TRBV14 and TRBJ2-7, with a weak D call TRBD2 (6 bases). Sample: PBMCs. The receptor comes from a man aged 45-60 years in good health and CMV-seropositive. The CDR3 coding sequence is TGTGCCAGCAGCGCAGTAGGAGGGGTCGAGCAGTACTTC. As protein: CASSAVGGVEQYF.